Each of the 9 T cell receptor beta chains below was sequenced from the same sample in a study of T-cell reconstitution after alpha-beta-depleted transplantation in children. Preparation of the TCRbeta library used unique molecular identifiers. Using its own MiXCR run on the PCR reads, TCRdb lists one record per CDR3 protein. The sample yields more than 200,000 distinct CDR3 sequences, 20% to 30% seen once. The sequencing used PBMCs, collected before TCRalphabeta/CD19-depleted stem cell transplant. Every receptor here comes from a girl aged 2 to 10 with Fanconi anemia, due to receive a stem cell transplant.

This clonotype was seen at least ten times. The CDR3 coding sequence is TGTGCCAGCAGTTATGACAGGGGTGGCACAGATACGCAGTATTTT. Residues: CASSYDRGGTDTQYF. This chain uses TRBV6-5 with TRBJ2-3; 8 bases map to TRBD1. The CDR3 is 15 amino acids. V lost 3 bases, J lost 1 base, and 3 bases stayed unmatched. Germline assignment: CDR1 MNHEY and CDR2 SVGAGI.

The V gene is TRBV20-1, the J gene TRBJ2-7; 10 bases are shared with TRBD2. From germline, CDR1 is DFQATT and CDR2 SNEGSKA (reference sequence). The CDR3 spans 14 residues. Trimming removed 6 bases from V and 0 bases from J; junction bases left unmatched: 5. The CDR3 reads CSALGLADSYEQYF. CDR3 bases: TGCAGTGCCTTAGGACTAGCGGACTCCTACGAGCAGTACTTC.

This clonotype was picked up a small number of times. DNA of the CDR3: TGCAGCGTTGAACTACGAGTCGACCTAGCGGAGACCCAGTACTTC. It specifies CSVELRVDLAETQYF. The chain employs TRBV29-1 and TRBJ2-5; TRBD2 might be the D (6 bases). The CDR3 runs to 15 residues. CDR1 and CDR2 from the germline V gene are SQVTM and ANQGSEA. Deletions cut 2 bases from V and 5 bases from J, with 18 bases between.

The rearrangement links TRBV23-1 to TRBJ1-3; D is perhaps TRBD1 (5 bases). TRBV23-1 is given ORF status, its function remaining uncertain. V was clipped by 4 bases and J by 4 bases, with 17 bases between them. This CDR3 is built from 16 residues. The CDR3 loop is CASSREGRGSGNTIYF. For the CDR3, the DNA is TGCGCCAGCAGTCGCGAGGGAAGGGGATCCGGAAACACCATATATTTT.

The table lists this clonotype with many counts. The chain links TRBV12-3 or TRBV12-4 to TRBJ1-1; D is unresolved. V gave up 5 bases and J gave up 0 bases, with 13 bases separating them. This CDR3 contains 15 residues. This CDR3 reads CASSPRSLMNTEAFF. The CDR3 nucleotides read TGTGCCAGCAGTCCTAGGAGCCTCATGAACACTGAAGCTTTCTTT.

The chain joins TRBV29-1 to TRBJ2-5; D might be TRBD2 (7 bases). Germline assignment: CDR1 SQVTM and CDR2 ANQGSEA. The V end lost 7 bases, the J end lost 4 bases, and 16 bases lay between the germline ends. The CDR3 has 13 residues. The CDR3 is CSGQGRAGETQYF. CDR3 coding DNA: TGCAGCGGGCAGGGGAGGGCGGGAGAGACCCAGTACTTC.

This clonotype was observed at least ten times. The rearrangement links TRBV20-1 to TRBJ2-5, with 11 bases identical to TRBD2. CDR1 DFQATT and CDR2 SNEGSKA come from the germline V gene (reference sequence). CDR3 length equals 16 residues. V dropped 1 base and J dropped 0; count of bases not matched to a gene: 4. Written as DNA, the CDR3 is TGCAGTGCTAGAGCCCCTAGCGGGGGGCACCAAGAGACCCAGTACTTC. It translates to CSARAPSGGHQETQYF.

This CDR3 reads CASSQDRIVSDQFF. CDR3 nucleotides: TGTGCCAGCAGCCAAGATAGAATCGTTAGCGACCAGTTCTTC. This rearrangement joins TRBV3-1 to TRBJ2-1, with a possible D match to TRBD2 (5 bases). The germline V gene encodes CDR1 LGHDT and CDR2 YNNKEL (reference sequence). The V end was cut by 0 bases, the J end by 13 bases, with 16 bases between. The CDR3 length is 14 residues.

This clonotype has a count of ten or more. The chain carries TRBV7-2 and TRBJ2-7; no clear D gene. CDR3 length: 12 amino acids. The germline V gene has CDR1 SGHTA and CDR2 FQGNSA. Between the trimmed V and J ends, which lost 6 bases and 8 bases, there was a span of 14 bases. The CDR3, as DNA: TGTGCCAGCAGTCCGCTGGAACGAAAGCAGTACTTC. Its translation: CASSPLERKQYF.